A single sample gave rise to the 22 T cell receptor beta chains below, sequenced in a study of neurological immune-mediated disorders (dated by TCRdb to about 2019). Library method: 5' RACE. Sequencing was carried out with an Illumina HiSeq 2500. TCRdb reworked the public reads: Q25 trimming with fastp, MiXCR clone assembly, productive beta chains retained. Identical CDR3 protein sequences are pooled into one entry, listed with their most common genes and DNA. For this sample the table gives over 60,000 distinct CDR3 sequences, of which 4.5% to 6% were detected only once. About 2.2% of the sample belongs to the ten largest clones. The sequenced sample consisted of PBMCs. These receptors originate from a woman in her 70s with multiple sclerosis.

This clonotype was seen more than once but under ten times. This chain links TRBV20-1 with TRBJ2-7; the match to TRBD2 covers 13 bases. CDR1 is DFQATT, CDR2 SNEGSKA, per germline (reference sequence). V was pared by 6 bases and J by 2 bases, with 7 bases of the junction left unmatched. CDR3 length: 15 residues. CDR3 residues: CSAPTSGRGTYEQYF. CDR3 coding DNA: TGCAGTGCGCCTACTAGCGGGAGGGGAACCTACGAGCAGTACTTC.

This clonotype was detected ten times or more. CDR3 in amino acids: CASGAGANTGELFF. CDR3 coding DNA: TGTGCCTCCGGGGCGGGAGCGAACACCGGGGAGCTGTTTTTT. This rearrangement joins TRBV24-1 to TRBJ2-2, with 7 bases fitting TRBD2. The CDR3 runs 14 residues. Losses at the gene ends were 12 bases for V and 0 bases for J; bases not matched to a gene: 6. Germline V CDR1 and CDR2: KGHDR, SFDVKD.

This clonotype was detected ten times or more. The chain links TRBV20-1 to TRBJ2-7; possible D gene TRBD1, 6 bases. CDR3 length: 12 residues. Looked up from germline, CDR1 is DFQATT and CDR2 is SNEGSKA (reference sequence). V lost 1 base and J lost 4, with 8 bases in between. This chain's CDR3 is CSARVDSYEQYF. CDR3 sequence (DNA): TGCAGTGCTAGAGTGGACAGTTACGAGCAGTACTTC.

This clonotype was seen at least ten times. CDR3 DNA: TGCGCCAGCAGCCAAGATCTCAGGGAGAACACCGGGGAGCTGTTTTTT. Translation gives CASSQDLRENTGELFF. The V and J genes are TRBV4-3 and TRBJ2-2; the D gene is possibly TRBD1 (5 bases). Trimming took off 0 bases at V and 1 base at J, with 9 bases between the two ends. CDR3 length: 16 residues. The germline gives CDR1 LGHNA, CDR2 YSLEER.

This clonotype was recorded at least ten times. The CDR3 sequence: CASSLGEEDIQYF. The CDR3 DNA reads as TGTGCCAGCAGTTTAGGAGAAGAAGACATTCAGTACTTC. This chain links TRBV12-3 or TRBV12-4 with TRBJ2-4; D gene ambiguous. Deletions cut 1 base from V and 8 bases from J, with 9 bases between. CDR3 length equals 13 residues.

In its sample, this clonotype was seen many times. V usage is TRBV5-1 and J usage is TRBJ2-1; TRBD2 might be the D (6 bases). V lost 0 bases to trimming and J lost 6 bases, with 10 bases between them. This CDR3 is built from 14 residues. CDR1 is SGHRS, CDR2 YFSETQ, per germline. The CDR3 coding sequence is TGCGCCAGCAGCTTGGGCGGGGAAAGCAATGAGCAGTTCTTC. Its protein product is CASSLGGESNEQFF.

The V call is TRBV25-1, the J call TRBJ2-5; D gene unclear. This CDR3 contains 12 residues. Trimming removed 6 bases from V and 3 bases from J, with 8 bases in between. CDR1 and CDR2 (germline): MGHDK, SYGVNS. The CDR3 protein is CASRMGKETQYF. DNA for the CDR3: TGTGCCAGCAGGATGGGGAAAGAGACCCAGTACTTC.

This clonotype was observed many times. This rearrangement joins TRBV20-1 to TRBJ1-2; 7 positions match TRBD1. Unmatched junction bases numbered 14, after V lost 3 bases and J lost 1 base. The CDR3 sequence is 17 residues long. Germline loops: CDR1 DFQATT, CDR2 SNEGSKA (reference sequence). The CDR3: CSASPQVGQDVNYGYTF. The CDR3, as DNA: TGCAGTGCTAGTCCCCAGGTCGGACAGGATGTTAACTATGGCTACACCTTC.

This clonotype was seen repeatedly, ten times or more. J is TRBJ2-1 and V is TRBV4-1; D uncertain. The CDR3 covers 15 residues. CDR1 is MGHRA, CDR2 YSYEKL, per germline. V gave up 5 bases and J gave up 8 bases, with 19 bases separating them. The CDR3, as DNA: TGCGCCAGCAGCTCCCGACATTTGGATGTACATGAGCAGTTCTTC. Translating it yields CASSSRHLDVHEQFF.

This clonotype has a count of ten or more. This sequence joins TRBV6-6 and TRBJ2-1, with TRBD2 matching 10 bases. CDR3 length: 17 residues. Germline values: CDR1 MNHNY, CDR2 SVGAGI (reference sequence). J was trimmed by 3 bases and V by 0 bases; bases with no gene match: 5. As DNA, the CDR3 is TGTGCCAGCAGTTACTCTGGGCTAGCGGGGGTCTACAATGAGCAGTTCTTC. Amino acids: CASSYSGLAGVYNEQFF.

This clonotype was picked up many times. The chain links TRBV20-1 to TRBJ1-1, with D possibly being TRBD1 (5 bases). CDR3 length: 12 amino acids. Germline loops: CDR1 DFQATT, CDR2 SNEGSKA (reference sequence). Trimming removed 4 bases from V and 5 bases from J, with 11 bases in between. The CDR3 loop is CSAKQVPTEAFF. The CDR3 nucleotides are TGCAGTGCTAAACAGGTACCTACTGAAGCTTTCTTT.

This clonotype was counted many times. The chain couples TRBV20-1 to TRBJ2-1; TRBD2 matches 10 bases. Germline-derived CDR1 and CDR2 are DFQATT and SNEGSKA (reference sequence). CDR3 length: 17 residues. Trimming removed 6 bases from V and 9 bases from J; junction bases left unmatched: 20. CDR3 DNA: TGCAGTGCCCAACCACGGATTCTAGCGGGAGTTCGCGGTGAGCAGTTCTTC. Translated: CSAQPRILAGVRGEQFF.

This clonotype was picked up many times. This sequence joins TRBV7-9 and TRBJ1-2; no firm D call. The CDR3 contains 12 residues. Germline assignment: CDR1 SEHNR and CDR2 FQNEAQ (reference sequence). Trimming took off 1 base at V and 8 bases at J, with 8 bases between the two ends. The DNA for the CDR3 is TGTGCCAGCAGCTTAGAGCTGGGAGGCTACACCTTC. Its translation: CASSLELGGYTF.

This clonotype was found many times. V is TRBV18 and J is TRBJ2-2, with a tentative D call TRBD2 (5 bases). The germline V and J ends were trimmed by 6 bases and 1 base, with 15 bases remaining between them. Germline CDR1 KGHSH, CDR2 LQKENI. The CDR3 has 16 amino acids. Here the CDR3 DNA reads TGTGCCAGCTCCCGGGGTAAGGCGGTGAACACCGGGGAGCTGTTTTTT. It encodes CASSRGKAVNTGELFF.

This clonotype came up many times. The chain couples TRBV20-1 to TRBJ2-1; 8 positions match TRBD1. The CDR3 runs 15 residues. CDR1 is DFQATT, CDR2 SNEGSKA, per germline (reference sequence). V shed 4 bases, J shed 4 bases, and the junction held 9 bases outside the gene matches. The CDR3, as DNA: TGCAGTGCTACAAGCTATGACAGGGGTTACAATGAGCAGTTCTTC. Translation: CSATSYDRGYNEQFF.

At least ten counts were recorded for this clonotype. In nucleotides, the CDR3 is TGTGCCAGCAGTGAGAGGGAGACCCAGTACTTC. As protein: CASSERETQYF. The rearrangement joins TRBV12-3 or TRBV12-4 to TRBJ2-5; D gene unclear. This CDR3 comprises 11 residues. Trimming removed 5 bases from V and 5 bases from J, with 6 bases in between.

In this sample, this clonotype turned up many times. This chain links TRBV7-2 with TRBJ2-1; no definite D call. The CDR3 sequence is 13 residues long. Trimming took off 1 base at V and 4 bases at J, with 5 bases between the two ends. Germline CDR1 and CDR2: SGHTA and FQGNSA. The CDR3 sequence is CASSLGHYNEQFF. In nucleotides, the CDR3 is TGTGCCAGCAGCTTAGGACATTACAATGAGCAGTTCTTC. Full variable domain (outside the CDR3, taken from reference TRBV7-2 and TRBJ2-1): GAGVSQSPSNKVTEKGKDVELRCDPISGHTALYWYRQSLGQGLEFLIYFQGNSAPDKSGLPSDRFSAERTGGSVSTLTIQRTQQEDSAVYLCASSLGHYNEQFFGPGTRLTVL.

This clonotype was seen ten or more times. The chain recombines TRBV11-2 with TRBJ2-5; 14 bases are shared with TRBD2. Germline CDR1 reads SGHAT; CDR2 reads FQNNGV. The ends lost 5 bases at V and 2 bases at J; junction bases unmatched: 16. This CDR3 has 20 amino acids. The CDR3 here is CASSPRVGTSGGLAQETQYF. As DNA, the CDR3 is TGTGCCAGCAGCCCCCGGGTGGGGACTAGCGGGGGCCTGGCACAAGAGACCCAGTACTTC.

This clonotype showed up many times. The chain combines TRBV5-1 with TRBJ2-2, with 7 positions matching TRBD2. Germline V lookup: CDR1 SGHRS, CDR2 YFSETQ. Unmatched junction bases numbered 10, after V lost 4 bases and J lost 1 base. This CDR3 has 17 residues. The CDR3 region has the DNA TGCGCCAGCAGCCCGGATGGGGCTAGCGGGAACACCGGGGAGCTGTTTTTT. This sequence encodes CASSPDGASGNTGELFF.

This clonotype showed up many times. V and J are TRBV5-1 and TRBJ2-5; 8 bases fit TRBD2. CDR3 size: 14 residues. Germline CDR1 SGHRS, CDR2 YFSETQ. The J segment lost 4 bases and the V segment lost 2 bases, leaving 4 bases of the junction unmatched. In DNA form, the CDR3 reads TGCGCCAGCAGCTTCGGGACTAGGGGAGAGACCCAGTACTTC. Residues: CASSFGTRGETQYF.

The chain combines TRBV7-9 with TRBJ1-1; a possible D gene is TRBD1 (6 bases). V dropped 1 base and J dropped 10 bases, with 22 bases sitting between them. Per germline, CDR1 SEHNR and CDR2 FQNEAQ (reference sequence). This CDR3 spans 16 amino acids. The CDR3 DNA reads TGTGCCAGCAGCTTAGACCCCTGGAGGGGGGTGGAAGGAGCTTTCTTT. This codes for CASSLDPWRGVEGAFF.

The chain employs TRBV7-2 and TRBJ2-7; D may be TRBD2 (6 bases). There are 15 residues in the CDR3. Looked up from germline, CDR1 is SGHTA and CDR2 is FQGNSA. V was shortened by 4 bases and J by 2 bases, with 15 bases between the two germline ends. The CDR3 sequence: CASSSRDSLAYEQYF. The CDR3 DNA follows: TGTGCCAGCAGCTCCCGGGACTCCTTAGCCTACGAGCAGTACTTC.